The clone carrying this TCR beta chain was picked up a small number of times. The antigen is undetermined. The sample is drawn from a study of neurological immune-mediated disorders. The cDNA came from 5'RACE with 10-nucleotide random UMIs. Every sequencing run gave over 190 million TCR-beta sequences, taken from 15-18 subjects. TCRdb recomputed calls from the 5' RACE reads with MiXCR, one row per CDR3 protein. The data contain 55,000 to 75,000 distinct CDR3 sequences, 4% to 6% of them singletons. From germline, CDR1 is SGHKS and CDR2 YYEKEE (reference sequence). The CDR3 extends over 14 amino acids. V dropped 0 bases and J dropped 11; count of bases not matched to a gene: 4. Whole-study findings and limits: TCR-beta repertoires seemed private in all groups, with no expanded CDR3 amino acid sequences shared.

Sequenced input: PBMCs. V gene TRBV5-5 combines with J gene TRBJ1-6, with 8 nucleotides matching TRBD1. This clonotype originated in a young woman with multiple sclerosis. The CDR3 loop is CASSLAGQGAPLHF. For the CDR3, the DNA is TGTGCCAGCAGCTTGGCAGGACAGGGAGCACCCCTCCACTTT.